These T cell receptor beta chains were read from a single sample in a study of control samples from healthy donors and cancer patients. The table came from immunoSEQ multiplex PCR; TCRdb's copy has only in-frame clones and leaves some out. The sample carries 85,000 to 100,000 clones, more than 75% recorded once. Specimen: blood. These receptors came from a man in his sixties in good health. CDR3s include the opening cysteine and the closing phenylalanine or tryptophan. D genes are given only for firm matches. Clone size, where shown, is once, few, many, or a class for clones that have expanded.

abundance	d_gene	len	v_gene	j_gene	CDR3aa	CDR3nt
-	-	15	TRBV9	TRBJ2-2	CASSPRTSGAGELFF	TGTGCCAGCAGCCCTCGGACCTCCGGGGCCGGGGAGCTGTTTTTT
-	-	14	TRBV4-1	TRBJ2-7	CASSPNEGPYEQYF	TGCGCCAGCAGCCCAAACGAAGGGCCATACGAGCAGTACTTC
-	TRBD1	18	TRBV30	TRBJ2-6	CAWSGVNRGRPGANVLTF	TGTGCCTGGAGTGGGGTTAACAGGGGCCGCCCCGGGGCCAACGTCCTGACTTTC
-	TRBD2	14	TRBV19	TRBJ2-5	CASKLAGGQETQYF	TGTGCCAGTAAACTAGCGGGGGGGCAAGAGACCCAGTACTTC
-	-	13	TRBV3-1/TRBV3-2	TRBJ2-3	CASSPGPADTQYF	TGTGCCAGCAGTCCTGGCCCGGCAGATACGCAGTATTTT
-	TRBD2	17	TRBV27	TRBJ2-7	CASSRAFIAGGEREQYF	TGTGCCAGCAGCCGAGCCTTTATAGCGGGGGGGGAGAGGGAGCAGTACTTC
-	-	13	TRBV29-1	TRBJ1-5	CSVLQGSGQPQHF	TGCAGCGTCTTACAGGGTTCGGGACAGCCCCAGCATTTT
-	TRBD2	17	TRBV5-1	TRBJ2-7	CASSLTPLAGASNEQYF	TGCGCCAGCAGCTTGACCCCACTAGCGGGAGCCTCCAACGAGCAGTACTTC
-	TRBD2	18	TRBV28	TRBJ2-5	CASSGGGLAGGGVGTQYF	TGTGCCAGCAGTGGAGGGGGACTAGCGGGAGGGGGCGTTGGGACCCAGTACTTC
-	TRBD1	14	TRBV30	TRBJ2-5	CAWSPGTGPETQYF	TGTGCCTGGAGCCCGGGGACAGGCCCAGAGACCCAGTACTTC
-	-	16	TRBV6-6	TRBJ2-7	CASSSQLGTGTYEQYF	TGTGCCAGCAGTTCCCAACTGGGGACTGGTACCTACGAGCAGTACTTC
-	-	13	TRBV5-1	TRBJ1-6	CASSLDSNSPLHF	TGCGCCAGCAGCTTGGACAGCAATTCACCCCTCCACTTT
-	-	14	TRBV21-1	TRBJ2-1	CASNYLAGANEQFF	TGTGCCAGCAATTATCTAGCGGGAGCCAATGAGCAGTTCTTC
-	TRBD2	15	TRBV5-1	TRBJ2-5	CASSLAGTRTETQYF	TGCGCCAGCAGCTTGGCGGGGACTAGAACCGAGACCCAGTACTTC
few	TRBD2	16	TRBV19	TRBJ2-1	CASTSGLGLAYNEQFF	TGTGCCAGTACCTCGGGATTGGGACTAGCGTACAATGAGCAGTTCTTC
few	-	15	TRBV6-5	TRBJ1-5	CASSYSGREGQPQHF	TGTGCCAGCAGTTACTCGGGTAGGGAGGGTCAGCCCCAGCATTTT
-	-	13	TRBV30	TRBJ2-1	CAITKAFYNEQFF	TGTGCCATAACCAAAGCCTTCTACAATGAGCAGTTCTTC
-	TRBD2	15	TRBV28	TRBJ2-4	CASSPSGRLGNIQYF	TGTGCCAGCAGCCCTAGCGGGCGACTTGGGAACATTCAGTACTTC
few	TRBD1	12	TRBV9	TRBJ1-6	CASSSGGINLHF	TGTGCCAGCAGCTCAGGGGGAATTAACCTCCACTTT
-	-	14	TRBV5-6	TRBJ2-7	CASSHGTLSYEQYF	TGTGCCAGCAGCCACGGGACACTCTCCTACGAGCAGTACTTC
once	TRBD2	18	TRBV3-1/TRBV3-2	TRBJ2-1	CASSPPIGGADPKSEQFF	TGTGCCAGCAGCCCCCCCATCGGGGGGGCCGATCCTAAATCAGAGCAGTTCTTC
-	-	11	TRBV30	TRBJ1-2	CAWRGGVGYTF	TGTGCCTGGCGAGGGGGGGTCGGCTACACCTTC
-	-	13	TRBV29-1	TRBJ1-3	CSVEGKAGNTIYF	TGCAGCGTTGAGGGGAAGGCTGGAAACACCATATATTTT
-	-	15	TRBV6-5	TRBJ2-5	CASRWTAYTEETQYF	TGTGCCAGCAGATGGACAGCATACACCGAAGAGACCCAGTACTTC
once	-	19	TRBV28	TRBJ2-7	CASSLYPPSYRENGDEQYF	TGTGCCAGCAGTTTATACCCCCCCTCCTATCGGGAGAATGGAGACGAGCAGTACTTC
-	-	15	TRBV28	TRBJ2-7	CASSPGGHPILEQYF	TGTGCCAGCAGTCCCGGCGGACACCCAATCTTGGAGCAGTACTTC
-	-	14	TRBV5-1	TRBJ1-5	CASSLGRGNQPQHF	TGCGCCAGCAGCTTGGGCCGTGGGAATCAGCCCCAGCATTTT
few	-	15	TRBV6-5	TRBJ2-7	CASSSGPISSYEQYF	TGTGCCAGCAGTTCGGGACCTATTAGCTCCTACGAGCAGTACTTC
once	TRBD1	14	TRBV5-1	TRBJ1-2	CASSTQGANYGYTF	TGCGCCAGCAGCACACAGGGGGCTAACTATGGCTACACCTTC
few	TRBD1	15	TRBV4-1	TRBJ1-1	CASSQAGGQVGEAFF	TGCGCCAGCAGCCAAGCAGGGGGGCAGGTCGGTGAAGCTTTCTTT
few	TRBD1	14	TRBV27	TRBJ2-5	CASKILGQGETQYF	TGTGCCAGCAAAATACTGGGACAGGGTGAGACCCAGTACTTC
few	-	13	TRBV7-2	TRBJ2-5	CASSLSEKRDQYF	TGTGCCAGCAGCTTATCGGAGAAGAGAGACCAGTACTTC
-	TRBD2	14	TRBV6-6	TRBJ2-7	CASSTAGGLYEQYF	TGTGCCAGCAGCACGGCGGGGGGGCTATACGAGCAGTACTTC
-	-	16	TRBV13	TRBJ2-7	CASSLWGAGTSYEQYF	TGTGCCAGCAGCTTATGGGGGGCGGGCACCTCCTACGAGCAGTACTTC
-	TRBD2	18	TRBV25-1	TRBJ2-1	CASTSRDRAGTRSDEQFF	TGTGCCAGCACTTCCCGGGACCGGGCCGGGACTAGGTCGGATGAGCAGTTCTTC
-	-	11	TRBV20-1	TRBJ2-7	CSASLDYEQYF	TGCAGTGCTAGTCTGGACTACGAGCAGTACTTC
many	TRBD1	13	TRBV10-3	TRBJ1-5	CAIRGTGDQPQHF	TGTGCCATCAGAGGGACAGGGGATCAGCCCCAGCATTTT
-	TRBD2	14	TRBV11-3	TRBJ2-7	CASSLNGRHVEQYF	TGTGCCAGCAGCTTAAACGGGAGGCACGTCGAGCAGTACTTC
-	-	13	TRBV10-3	TRBJ2-3	CAISDLVGDTQYF	TGTGCCATCAGTGATCTCGTAGGGGATACGCAGTATTTT
medium-sized	-	12	TRBV6-5	TRBJ2-2	CASESDIGELFF	TGTGCCAGCGAGAGCGACATCGGGGAGCTGTTTTTT
-	TRBD1	15	TRBV29-1	TRBJ1-3	CSARDSFNSGNTIYF	TGCAGCGCCCGGGACAGTTTCAACTCTGGAAACACCATATATTTT
once	TRBD2	15	TRBV5-4	TRBJ2-3	CASRFIAGAGDTQYF	TGTGCCAGCAGATTTATAGCGGGAGCGGGAGATACGCAGTATTTT
few	TRBD2	18	TRBV5-8	TRBJ2-1	CASSLNPWTSGVRNEQFF	TGTGCCAGCAGCTTGAACCCGTGGACTAGCGGGGTCCGGAATGAGCAGTTCTTC
few	-	15	TRBV2	TRBJ1-6	CASTPGGAHNSPLHF	TGTGCCAGCACCCCCGGGGGGGCCCATAATTCACCCCTCCACTTT
-	TRBD2	17	TRBV28	TRBJ2-7	CASSLLVGSSGSGEQYF	TGTGCCAGCAGTTTATTAGTGGGGTCTAGCGGGAGCGGCGAGCAGTACTTC
few	-	13	TRBV20-1	TRBJ1-1	CSASGGLVTEAFF	TGCAGTGCTAGTGGGGGGCTGGTCACTGAAGCTTTCTTT
-	-	14	TRBV27	TRBJ2-5	CASSPQGIRETQYF	TGTGCCAGCAGTCCGCAGGGGATTCGGGAGACCCAGTACTTC
-	-	14	TRBV2	TRBJ2-4	CASRPGRDVDIQYF	TGTGCCAGCAGACCCGGCAGGGACGTGGACATTCAGTACTTC
-	TRBD1	14	TRBV6-5	TRBJ1-6	CASSRRQGNSPLHF	TGTGCCAGCAGCCGGAGACAGGGAAATTCACCCCTCCACTTT
-	-	15	TRBV2	TRBJ2-3	CASRVLVRSTDTQYF	TGTGCCAGCAGGGTACTAGTGCGAAGCACAGATACGCAGTATTTT
few	-	13	TRBV7-2	TRBJ2-7	CASSFQTRDEQYF	TGTGCCAGCAGCTTCCAGACTAGGGACGAGCAGTACTTC
-	-	13	TRBV7-9	TRBJ2-3	CASSLGPGDTQYF	TGTGCCAGCAGCTTAGGCCCTGGGGATACGCAGTATTTT
once	TRBD1	16	TRBV28	TRBJ1-5	CASSPEGQGDNQPQHF	TGTGCCAGCAGTCCCGAGGGACAGGGAGACAATCAGCCCCAGCATTTT
few	TRBD1	17	TRBV3-1/TRBV3-2	TRBJ1-4	CASSPGQLIATNEKLFF	TGTGCCAGCAGCCCGGGACAGTTAATTGCAACTAATGAAAAACTGTTTTTT
-	-	13	TRBV19	TRBJ1-5	CASNDLAGQPQHF	TGTGCCAGTAATGATCTCGCAGGACAGCCCCAGCATTTT